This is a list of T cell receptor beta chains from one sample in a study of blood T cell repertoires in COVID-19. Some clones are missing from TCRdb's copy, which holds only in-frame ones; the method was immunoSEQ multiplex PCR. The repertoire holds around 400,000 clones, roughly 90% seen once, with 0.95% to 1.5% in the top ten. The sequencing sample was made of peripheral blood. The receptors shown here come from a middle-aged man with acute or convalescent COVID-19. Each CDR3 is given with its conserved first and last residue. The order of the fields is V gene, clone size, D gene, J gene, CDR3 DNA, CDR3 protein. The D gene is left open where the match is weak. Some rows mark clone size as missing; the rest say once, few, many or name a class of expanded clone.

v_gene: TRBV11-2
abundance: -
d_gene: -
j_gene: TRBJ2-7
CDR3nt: TGTGCCAGCAGCGGTCTGCGGATTAATGCCTACGAGCAGTACTTC
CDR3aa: CASSGLRINAYEQYF

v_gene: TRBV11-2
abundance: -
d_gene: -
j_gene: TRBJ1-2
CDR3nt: TGTGCCAGCAGCCCTCCGGGAGGCATCGGCTATGGCTACACCTTC
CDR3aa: CASSPPGGIGYGYTF

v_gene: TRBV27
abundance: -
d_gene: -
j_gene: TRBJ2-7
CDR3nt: TGTGCCAGCAGTTCAGATCAGGAAAGCTCCTACGAGCAGTACTTC
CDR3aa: CASSSDQESSYEQYF

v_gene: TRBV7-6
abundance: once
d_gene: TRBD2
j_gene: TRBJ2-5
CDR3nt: TGTGCCAGCAGCTTAGCGTCTAGCGGGGAAGAGACCCAGTACTTC
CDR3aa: CASSLASSGEETQYF

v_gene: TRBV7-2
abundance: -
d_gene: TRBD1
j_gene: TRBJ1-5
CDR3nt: TGTGCCAGCAGCTTGGACAGGGGGAGCAATCAGCCCCAGCATTTT
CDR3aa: CASSLDRGSNQPQHF

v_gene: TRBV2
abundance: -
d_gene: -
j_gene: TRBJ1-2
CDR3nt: TGTGCCAGCAGTGTGTCCCAGAATAAGGGCTACACCTTC
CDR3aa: CASSVSQNKGYTF

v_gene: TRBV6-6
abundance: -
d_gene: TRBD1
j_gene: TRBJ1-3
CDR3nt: TGTGCCAGCAGTTCCTGGACAGGAGGAGGAAACACCATATATTTT
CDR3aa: CASSSWTGGGNTIYF

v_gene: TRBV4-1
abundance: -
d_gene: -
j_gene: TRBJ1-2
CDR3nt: TGCGCCAGCAGCCAAGAACTCGGCAGGGGTGAGTCGGGCTACACCTTC
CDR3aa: CASSQELGRGESGYTF

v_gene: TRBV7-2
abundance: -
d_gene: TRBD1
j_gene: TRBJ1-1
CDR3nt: TGTGCCAGCAGCACGACAGGGGGCACTGAAGCTTTCTTT
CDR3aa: CASSTTGGTEAFF

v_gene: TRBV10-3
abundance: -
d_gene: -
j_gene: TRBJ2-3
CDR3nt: TGTGCCATCAGCAACCTACAGGGTACAGATACGCAGTATTTT
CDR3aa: CAISNLQGTDTQYF

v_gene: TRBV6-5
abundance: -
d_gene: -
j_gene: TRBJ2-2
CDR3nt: TGTGCCAGCAGTTCGACAGCGAACACCGGGGAGCTGTTTTTT
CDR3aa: CASSSTANTGELFF